This TCR beta chain came from a study of tumor-infiltrating lymphocytes in oesophageal squamous cell carcinoma. TCRdb itself ran the PCR reads through MiXCR, one entry per CDR3 protein. The data hold 15,000 to 20,000 distinct CDR3 sequences, with less than 50% observed a single time. This clonotype came up many times. V was clipped by 2 bases and J by 5 bases, with 16 bases between them. The CDR3 is 16 amino acids. Germline lookup yields CDR1 SGHRS and CDR2 YFSETQ. This chain links TRBV5-1 with TRBJ2-2; D gene ambiguous. This sequence originates from a female donor with esophageal squamous cell carcinoma. Sequencing input: normal esophageal tissue next to the tumor. The CDR3 nucleotides read TGCGCCAGCAGCTTCGTCCGGGCTAGTGGGACCGGGGAGCTGTTTTTT. As protein: CASSFVRASGTGELFF.